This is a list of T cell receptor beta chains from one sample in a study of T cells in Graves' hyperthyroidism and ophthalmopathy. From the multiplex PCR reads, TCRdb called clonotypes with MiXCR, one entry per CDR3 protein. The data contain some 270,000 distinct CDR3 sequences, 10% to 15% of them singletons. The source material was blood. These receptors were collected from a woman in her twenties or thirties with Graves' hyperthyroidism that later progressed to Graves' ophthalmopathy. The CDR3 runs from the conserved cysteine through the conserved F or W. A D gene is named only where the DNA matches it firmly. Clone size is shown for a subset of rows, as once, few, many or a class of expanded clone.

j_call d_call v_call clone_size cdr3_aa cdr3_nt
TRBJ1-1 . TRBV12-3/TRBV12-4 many CASSLDRGTEAFF TGTGCCAGCAGTTTAGACCGGGGCACTGAAGCTTTCTTT
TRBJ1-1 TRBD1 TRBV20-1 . CSPTGAAEVFF TGCAGCCCAACAGGGGCGGCTGAAGTTTTCTTT
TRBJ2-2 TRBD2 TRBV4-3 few CARVAGDGGDTGELFF TGCGCCAGAGTAGCGGGAGACGGTGGGGACACCGGGGAGCTGTTTTTT
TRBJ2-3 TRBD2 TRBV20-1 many CSASRAGGTDTQYF TGCAGTGCTAGCCGGGCGGGGGGCACAGATACGCAGTATTTT
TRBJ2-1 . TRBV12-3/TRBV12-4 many CASSLLDPNEQFF TGTGCCAGCAGTTTACTAGATCCAAATGAGCAGTTCTTC
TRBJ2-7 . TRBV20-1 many CSARDNSYEQYF TGCAGTGCTAGGGACAACTCCTACGAGCAGTACTTC
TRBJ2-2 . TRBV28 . CASGLPRLVGTGELFF TGTGCCAGCGGTCTCCCAAGGCTTGTCGGCACCGGGGAGCTGTTTTTT
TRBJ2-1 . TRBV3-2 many CASSRVGGPSNEQFF TGTGCCAGCAGCCGGGTGGGAGGGCCATCCAATGAGCAGTTCTTC
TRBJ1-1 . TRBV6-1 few CASSEDPNTEAFF TGTGCCAGCAGTGAGGACCCGAACACTGAAGCTTTCTTT
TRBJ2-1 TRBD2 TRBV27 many CASSLAGGLYNEQFF TGTGCCAGCAGTTTAGCGGGAGGGCTCTACAATGAGCAGTTCTTC